This record covers a single T cell receptor (beta chain). Germline CDR1 and CDR2: SEHNR and FQNEAQ (reference sequence). The CDR3 totals 13 residues. The sample belongs to a study of CXCR3-negative and CXCR3-positive naive CD8 T cells. Identification of naive CD8+ T cells rested on CD45RO-CCR7+CD27+CD95- status. The authors made the TRB cDNA libraries by 5' RACE using UMI labels. For each CDR3 protein, TCRdb gives one entry from its re-call of the 5' RACE reads, without DNA. The ten top clones account for roughly 0.31%, within a sample of about 120,000 distinct CDR3 sequences. V and J are TRBV7-9 and TRBJ1-1; the TRBD1 assignment by TCRdb is unverifiable without DNA. This clonotype was sampled from a human donor in good health. Some clones in this sample may be carry-over from other donors' samples. Sequencing used naive CXCR3- CD8+ T cells from blood. Subset noted: CD45RO-CCR7+CD27+CD95- naive CD8+ T cells lacking CXCR3 (TNR3-). The CDR3 reads CASSFGTETEAFF.